This T cell receptor beta chain came from a study of beta chain features in type 1 diabetes. There are 13 residues in the CDR3. Trimming took 0 bases from V and 7 from J, leaving 8 bases between them. CDR1 LGHNA and CDR2 YSLEER come from the germline V gene. Sorting with CD45RO/CCR7/CD25/CD127/CD95/CD27 yielded naive, central memory, regulatory and stem-like memory CD4+ cells. Expressed TCRB transcripts were sequenced, since all the RNA that had been isolated was reverse transcribed. Here immunoSEQ multiplex PCR was the method, and the copy in TCRdb shows in-frame clones only, minus some. Here the sample spans hundreds of thousands of clones, around 28% being singletons.

The source is a man aged 18 to 29 in good health. The chain uses TRBV4-3 and TRBJ2-3, with D possibly TRBD1 on 6 matching bases. The sequencing input was naive CD4+ T cells from blood. The CDR3 sequence: CASSQEQGNTQYF. In nucleotides, the CDR3 is TGCGCCAGCAGCCAAGAACAGGGAAATACGCAGTATTTT.